This is a list of T cell receptor beta chains from one sample in a study of Tregs in tolerant kidney transplant recipients. This table comes from immunoSEQ multiplex PCR, and its TCRdb copy is limited to in-frame clones, with some not included. The sample carries about 73,000 clones, less than 98% recorded once. The sequences come from CD4+ T cells from blood, collected before the transplant. Source of these receptors: a human donor who received a combined kidney and bone marrow transplant. CDR3s include the opening cysteine and the closing phenylalanine or tryptophan. A D gene is named only where the DNA matches it firmly. Size is stated for part of the rows, as once, few or many counts, or as a class when the clone is expanded.

J gene: TRBJ2-1; V gene: TRBV5-4; clone size: -; D gene: -; CDR3 protein: CASSSRLPGHSYNEQFF
J gene: TRBJ2-2; V gene: TRBV7-3; clone size: -; D gene: TRBD1; CDR3 protein: CASSLTGGSTGELFF
J gene: TRBJ2-7; V gene: TRBV7-9; clone size: -; D gene: -; CDR3 protein: CASSSEYEQYF
J gene: TRBJ1-4; V gene: TRBV29-1; clone size: -; D gene: TRBD1; CDR3 protein: CSALETGSEKLFF
J gene: TRBJ2-3; V gene: TRBV11-2; clone size: -; D gene: TRBD2; CDR3 protein: CASRLAGMDTQYF
J gene: TRBJ2-7; V gene: TRBV28; clone size: -; D gene: -; CDR3 protein: CASKGRPGSEQYF
J gene: TRBJ1-2; V gene: TRBV30; clone size: once; D gene: -; CDR3 protein: CAWTRVNHMGYTF
J gene: TRBJ2-7; V gene: TRBV4-1; clone size: -; D gene: TRBD1; CDR3 protein: CASSQVAGTGRSYEQYF
J gene: TRBJ2-7; V gene: TRBV5-8; clone size: -; D gene: TRBD2; CDR3 protein: CASSLAWEGLGFYEQYF
J gene: TRBJ1-5; V gene: TRBV19; clone size: -; D gene: TRBD1; CDR3 protein: CASSIGRGQGFQPQHF
J gene: TRBJ2-1; V gene: TRBV5-4; clone size: -; D gene: TRBD1; CDR3 protein: CASSWTGDNEQFF
J gene: TRBJ2-7; V gene: TRBV5-5; clone size: -; D gene: TRBD1; CDR3 protein: CASSPGQAKTYEQYF
J gene: TRBJ2-2; V gene: TRBV10-1; clone size: -; D gene: -; CDR3 protein: CARPYSRTANTGELFF
J gene: TRBJ2-7; V gene: TRBV5-1; clone size: -; D gene: -; CDR3 protein: CASSLGLGEQYF
J gene: TRBJ2-1; V gene: TRBV2; clone size: -; D gene: -; CDR3 protein: CASSRRGAASYNEQFF